The 32 T cell receptor beta chains below come from one sample, sequenced in a study of tumor and adjacent non-tumor tissue in lung cancer. This sample's RNA came from whole unsorted tissue. Three rounds of nested PCR, following a modified ARM-PCR protocol, produced the TCRbeta library. TCRdb reprocessed the multiplex PCR reads with MiXCR, giving one entry per CDR3 protein. The table shows 120,000 to 150,000 distinct CDR3 sequences, with roughly 70% occurring only once. The sample consisted of lung tumor tissue. Source of these receptors: a man aged 60-69 years with small cell lung cancer.

This chain connects TRBV5-1 to TRBJ2-3, with a possible D match to TRBD2 (6 bases). CDR1 SGHRS and CDR2 YFSETQ come from the germline V gene. The CDR3 consists of 16 residues. V was clipped by 2 bases and J by 2 bases, with 15 bases between them. The CDR3 loop reads CASSFVGGLTTDTQYF. Here the CDR3 DNA reads TGCGCCAGCAGCTTTGTGGGAGGCCTAACCACAGATACGCAGTATTTT.

As regards this clonotype: An end of the junction differs from the germline gene, which may be a read error. The rearrangement uses TRBV20-1 and TRBJ2-3; 8 nucleotides match TRBD2. The germline gives CDR1 DFQATT, CDR2 SNEGSKA (reference sequence). The CDR3 consists of 14 residues. The CDR3 is CNASGQISIDTQYF. The CDR3 DNA is TGCAATGCTAGCGGGCAAATATCCATAGATACGCAGTATTTT.

The genes are TRBV29-1 and TRBJ2-7; D gene ambiguous. The CDR3 length is 13 residues. In germline, CDR1 is SQVTM, CDR2 ANQGSEA. V was shortened by 5 bases and J by 1 base, with 12 bases between the two germline ends. The CDR3 loop reads CSVNMHGSYEQYV. CDR3 nucleotides: TGCAGCGTTAATATGCACGGGTCCTACGAGCAGTACGTC.

Details on this clonotype: The CDR3 end shows no conserved phenylalanine or tryptophan, and so a read error is likely. The rearrangement uses TRBV11-2 and TRBJ2-1; 12 bases are a match to TRBD2. In germline, CDR1 is SGHAT, CDR2 FQNNGV. This CDR3 region has 15 residues. V was pared by 9 bases and J by 5 bases, with 8 bases of the junction left unmatched. CDR3 region: CASSHGLAGNNEQFL. For the CDR3, the DNA is TGTGCCAGTAGCCATGGACTAGCGGGAAACAATGAGCAGTTCCTC.

The J gene is TRBJ2-5, the V gene TRBV11-2; the D gene could be TRBD1 or TRBD2 (5 bases each). CDR1 and CDR2 (germline): SGHAT, FQNNGV. The CDR3 covers 12 residues. The V and J ends lost 2 bases and 14 bases respectively, with 15 bases between them. The CDR3 region is CASSLMVGTLYF. For the CDR3, the DNA is TGTGCCAGCAGCTTAATGGTTGGGACCCTTTACTTC. Looking up the rest from reference TRBV11-2 and TRBJ2-5 gives the full variable domain: EAGVAQSPRYKIIEKRQSVAFWCNPISGHATLYWYQQILGQGPKLLIQFQNNGVVDDSQLPKDRFSAERLKGVDSTLKIQPAKLEDSAVYLCASSLMVGTLYFGPGTRLLVL.

Worth noting for this clonotype: A read error may produce the germline difference seen at one junction end. The CDR3 protein is CSARDRLAGAGELLF. The CDR3 bases are TGTAGTGCTAGAGATCGACTAGCGGGAGCCGGGGAGCTGTTGTTT. The rearrangement uses TRBV20-1 and TRBJ2-2; TRBD2 matches at 12 bases. Germline V gives CDR1 DFQATT, CDR2 SNEGSKA (reference sequence). The CDR3 contains 15 residues.

A word on this clonotype: A junction end diverges from the germline sequence, so it may reflect a read error. V is TRBV20-1 and J is TRBJ1-2; tentatively, D is TRBD1 (6 bases). CDR1 and CDR2 from the germline V gene are DFQATT and SNEGSKA (reference sequence). The CDR3 length is 14 residues. The DNA of the CDR3 is TGCTGTGCAGAGTCGGGACACCGTTTGGAAGGCTACACCTTC. This sequence encodes CCAESGHRLEGYTF.

There are a few counts of this clonotype. Mismatch with germline at one junction end may stem from a read error. This chain connects TRBV29-1 to TRBJ1-1; D may be TRBD1 (5 bases). Germline assignment: CDR1 SQVTM and CDR2 ANQGSEA. The CDR3 runs to 13 residues. The CDR3 bases are TGTAGCGTTTTGGCAGGGAAGAACATTGAAGCTTTCTTT. This sequence encodes CSVLAGKNIEAFF.

This clonotype occurred a few times. V usage is TRBV5-1 and J usage is TRBJ2-3, with D perhaps TRBD2 (7 bases). The CDR3 is 17 amino acids. Trimming cost V 0 bases and J 2 bases, with 16 bases left between them. The germline gives CDR1 SGHRS, CDR2 YFSETQ. CDR3 coding DNA: TGCGCCAGCAGCTTGGGCCCCCGGCGGGGGCCCACAGATACGCAGTATTTT. It is translated as CASSLGPRRGPTDTQYF.

This clonotype was counted ten times or more. Possible read error: a much larger clone is one base away. This chain uses TRBV11-3 with TRBJ2-3; D unclear. The CDR3 runs 14 residues. Looked up from germline, CDR1 is SGHNT and CDR2 is YENEEA. The CDR3 sequence: CASGLSGRTDTQYF. CDR3 sequence (DNA): TGTGCCAGCGGCTTATCCGGCCGCACAGATACGCAGTATTTT.

This clonotype was detected a few times. A read error is possible here, since a much larger clone lies one base away. The chain employs TRBV11-3 and TRBJ2-1; D may correspond to TRBD1 or TRBD2 (5 bases each). Germline V lookup: CDR1 SGHNT, CDR2 YENEEA. The CDR3 totals 15 residues. CDR3 in amino acids: CASNLGQGAYNEQFF. The CDR3, as DNA: TGTGCCAGCAACTTAGGGCAGGGAGCCTACAATGAGCAGTTCTTC.

A note on this clonotype: Lacking the conserved final phenylalanine or tryptophan, this CDR3 likely reflects a read error. This chain connects TRBV11-2 to TRBJ1-2, with 9 bases fitting TRBD1. CDR1 and CDR2 from the germline V gene are SGHAT and FQNNGV. The CDR3 sequence is 13 residues long. Here the CDR3 DNA reads TGTGCCAGCAGCTTGGACAGGGGCTATAGCTACACCCTC. The encoded protein is CASSLDRGYSYTL.

Turning to this clonotype: A clone one base away is much larger, so this may be a read error. The chain combines TRBV20-1 with TRBJ1-2; tentative D call: TRBD1 (5 bases). The length of the CDR3 is 14 residues. The germline V and J ends were trimmed by 0 bases and 4 bases, with 12 bases remaining between them. Germline values: CDR1 DFQATT, CDR2 SNEGSKA (reference sequence). CDR3 sequence reads: CSARDTETAYGYTF. Here the CDR3 DNA reads TGCAGTGCTAGAGATACCGAGACAGCCTATGGCTACACCTTC.

As concerns this clonotype: Being one base from a much bigger clone, this may be a read error. V usage is TRBV20-1 and J usage is TRBJ2-2; D is unclear. Germline values: CDR1 DFQATT, CDR2 SNEGSKA (reference sequence). The CDR3 totals 18 residues. The CDR3 protein is CSVRHPWAAPANTGELFF. In DNA form, the CDR3 reads TGCAGTGTTAGACACCCGTGGGCCGCACCCGCGAACACCGGGGAGCTGTTTTTT.

Comment on this clonotype: A clone one base away is much larger, so this may be a read error. This chain connects TRBV6-1 to TRBJ1-3; 8 bases match TRBD1. There are 14 residues in the CDR3. CDR1 is MNHNS and CDR2 is SASEGT in the germline V gene. In DNA, the CDR3 is TGTGCCAGCAGTGCCCAGGGGGCTGGAACCACCATATATTTT. It yields the protein CASSAQGAGTTIYF.

Remarks on this clonotype: A read error is likely, as this CDR3 ends without the conserved phenylalanine or tryptophan. J is TRBJ2-1 and V is TRBV12-3 or TRBV12-4; 9 bases align to TRBD1. Unmatched junction bases numbered 6, after V lost 4 bases and J lost 5 bases. This CDR3 is 15 amino acids long. CDR3 DNA: TGTGCCAGCAGTTATCCGGGACAGGGCAACAATGAGCAGTTCTTG. Translation gives CASSYPGQGNNEQFL.

As concerns this clonotype: A single base separates this from a much larger clone, so it may be a read error. The rearrangement joins TRBV11-3 to TRBJ2-3, with TRBD2 matching 10 bases. This CDR3 region has 17 residues. The germline V gene encodes CDR1 SGHNT and CDR2 YENEEA. CDR3 sequence: CASSLGLAGVSTYTQYF. CDR3 DNA sequence: TGTGCCAGCAGCTTAGGACTAGCGGGCGTCAGCACATATACGCAGTATTTT.

This clonotype was seen many times. The chain couples TRBV20-1 to TRBJ1-5; 8 nucleotides match TRBD1. The CDR3 extends over 12 amino acids. The V and J ends lost 6 bases and 7 bases, in that order; junction bases with no gene match: 5. Germline CDR1 is DFQATT and CDR2 is SNEGSKA (reference sequence). CDR3 region: CSAGQAQQPQHF. CDR3 bases: TGCAGTGCGGGACAGGCTCAACAGCCCCAGCATTTT.

In regard to this clonotype: One end of the junction varies from germline; a read error may be responsible. The chain uses TRBV5-5 and TRBJ2-7; no definite D call. The CDR3 covers 14 residues. CDR1 and CDR2 from the germline V gene are SGHKS and YYEKEE (reference sequence). The CDR3 DNA reads TGTGCCAGCAGATTAGCTACCAGGTTCCACGAGCACTACTTC. Amino acid sequence: CASRLATRFHEHYF.

The V call is TRBV29-1, the J call TRBJ1-1; D unresolved. This CDR3 spans 12 amino acids. Per germline, CDR1 SQVTM and CDR2 ANQGSEA. The germline V and J ends were trimmed by 7 bases and 6 bases, with 15 bases remaining between them. CDR3 residues: CSASVVKPEAFF. As DNA, the CDR3 is TGCAGCGCCTCAGTAGTTAAGCCTGAAGCTTTCTTT.

In its sample, this clonotype was seen once. This may be a read error: a much more frequent sequence differs by one nucleotide. In DNA form, the CDR3 reads TGCGCCAGCAGCCAAGGGTTACTAGCGGGAGGGACAGATACGAAGTATTTT. It encodes CASSQGLLAGGTDTKYF. V usage is TRBV4-1 and J usage is TRBJ2-3, with 13 bases aligning to TRBD2. Germline CDR1 MGHRA, CDR2 YSYEKL. The CDR3 length is 17 residues.

This clonotype was detected many times. This rearrangement joins TRBV11-2 to TRBJ2-1; D is possibly TRBD1 or TRBD2 (5 bases each). CDR3 length equals 13 residues. The germline V and J ends were trimmed by 6 bases and 6 bases, with 12 bases remaining between them. Per germline, CDR1 SGHAT and CDR2 FQNNGV. This chain's CDR3 is CASSPGRLNEQFF. CDR3 DNA: TGTGCCAGCAGTCCGGGACGCCTCAATGAGCAGTTCTTC.

Worth noting for this clonotype: This may be a read error, as it is one base from a much larger clone. In DNA, the CDR3 is TGTGCCAGCAGCTTAGACGGGACCTACGGGCAGTACTTC. This sequence encodes CASSLDGTYGQYF. The genes are TRBV11-2 and TRBJ2-7, with D possibly being TRBD1 or TRBD2 (5 bases each). Germline loops: CDR1 SGHAT, CDR2 FQNNGV. This CDR3 has 13 residues.

This clonotype was recorded many times. This chain links TRBV11-2 with TRBJ2-6, with no clear D. The CDR3 sequence is 14 residues long. Germline CDR1 and CDR2: SGHAT and FQNNGV. The germline V and J ends were trimmed by 2 bases and 7 bases, with 9 bases remaining between them. The CDR3 DNA sequence: TGTGCCAGCAGCTTATCCGGTGGCGCCAACGTCCTGACTTTC. Translating it yields CASSLSGGANVLTF.

A remark on this clonotype: As the CDR3 is not closed by the conserved phenylalanine or tryptophan, this likely results from a read error. V is TRBV6-5 and J is TRBJ2-5; D is unresolved. Deletions cut 4 bases from V and 8 bases from J, with 14 bases between. The V gene's germline CDR1 is MNHEY and CDR2 SVGAGI. The CDR3 covers 13 residues. This chain's CDR3 is CASSSERRGTQYL. The CDR3 coding sequence is TGTGCCAGCAGTTCCGAGCGTAGAGGAACCCAGTACCTC.

This clonotype has just a few counts. V is TRBV6-6 and J is TRBJ1-6, with D possibly TRBD1 on 5 matching bases. The CDR3 is 14 amino acids. Trimming removed 4 bases from V and 8 bases from J, with 12 bases in between. In germline, CDR1 is MNHNY, CDR2 SVGAGI (reference sequence). In DNA form, the CDR3 reads TGTGCCAGCAGTTCGGGATTGGGGGATTCACCCCTCCACTTT. Its protein product is CASSSGLGDSPLHF.

As for this clonotype: One end of the junction fails to match germline, which may point to a read error. The V gene is TRBV11-2, the J gene TRBJ2-3; possible D gene TRBD2, 5 bases. Germline V gene lookup returns CDR1 SGHAT and CDR2 FQNNGV. This CDR3 region has 16 residues. The CDR3 DNA follows: TGTGCCAGCAGCCCCCTAGGAAGCGGCGTCACAGATACGCAGTATTTC. It yields the protein CASSPLGSGVTDTQYF.

Only a few counts were recorded for this clonotype. V gene TRBV10-3 combines with J gene TRBJ2-1; D gene ambiguous. Trimming stripped 8 bases from V and 4 bases from J, with 12 bases between. Germline CDR1 is ENHRY and CDR2 is SYGVKD. The CDR3 contains 13 residues. Here the CDR3 reads CAISWPKYNEQFF. For the CDR3, the DNA is TGTGCCATCTCCTGGCCCAAGTACAATGAGCAGTTCTTC.

Concerning this clonotype itself: An end of the junction differs from the germline gene, which may be a read error. The gene calls are TRBV11-3 and TRBJ2-1; 8 bases are a match to TRBD2. There are 13 residues in the CDR3. The germline V gene has CDR1 SGHNT and CDR2 YENEEA. The CDR3 region is CAGSLDAGGWQFF. The DNA for the CDR3 is TGTGCCGGCAGCTTAGATGCGGGGGGTTGGCAGTTCTTC.

The chain uses TRBV10-3 and TRBJ2-7; TRBD2 agrees at 10 bases. The CDR3 spans 15 residues. Germline CDR1 reads ENHRY; CDR2 reads SYGVKD. DNA for the CDR3: TGTGCCCCTATAATCCCTAGCGGGAGTTCCTACAAGCATTACGTC. It encodes CAPIIPSGSSYKHYV.

The table lists this clonotype with a few counts. J is TRBJ2-2 and V is TRBV5-1, with D possibly matching TRBD1 (5 bases). V lost 0 bases, J lost 5 bases, and 14 bases lay in between. Germline assignment: CDR1 SGHRS and CDR2 YFSETQ. The CDR3 extends over 16 amino acids. DNA for the CDR3: TGCGCCAGCAGCTTGGCCATCCCAGGGAATACCGGGGAGCTGTTTTTT. It yields the protein CASSLAIPGNTGELFF.

The J gene is TRBJ2-1, the V gene TRBV20-1, with 7 bases fitting TRBD2. Losses at the gene ends were 1 base for V and 4 bases for J; bases not matched to a gene: 22. The CDR3 is 20 amino acids. The germline V gene has CDR1 DFQATT and CDR2 SNEGSKA (reference sequence). The CDR3 here is CSARGRRDYRLSPSYNEQFF. In DNA, the CDR3 is TGCAGTGCTAGAGGTAGACGGGACTACCGGTTATCCCCCTCATACAATGAGCAGTTCTTC.